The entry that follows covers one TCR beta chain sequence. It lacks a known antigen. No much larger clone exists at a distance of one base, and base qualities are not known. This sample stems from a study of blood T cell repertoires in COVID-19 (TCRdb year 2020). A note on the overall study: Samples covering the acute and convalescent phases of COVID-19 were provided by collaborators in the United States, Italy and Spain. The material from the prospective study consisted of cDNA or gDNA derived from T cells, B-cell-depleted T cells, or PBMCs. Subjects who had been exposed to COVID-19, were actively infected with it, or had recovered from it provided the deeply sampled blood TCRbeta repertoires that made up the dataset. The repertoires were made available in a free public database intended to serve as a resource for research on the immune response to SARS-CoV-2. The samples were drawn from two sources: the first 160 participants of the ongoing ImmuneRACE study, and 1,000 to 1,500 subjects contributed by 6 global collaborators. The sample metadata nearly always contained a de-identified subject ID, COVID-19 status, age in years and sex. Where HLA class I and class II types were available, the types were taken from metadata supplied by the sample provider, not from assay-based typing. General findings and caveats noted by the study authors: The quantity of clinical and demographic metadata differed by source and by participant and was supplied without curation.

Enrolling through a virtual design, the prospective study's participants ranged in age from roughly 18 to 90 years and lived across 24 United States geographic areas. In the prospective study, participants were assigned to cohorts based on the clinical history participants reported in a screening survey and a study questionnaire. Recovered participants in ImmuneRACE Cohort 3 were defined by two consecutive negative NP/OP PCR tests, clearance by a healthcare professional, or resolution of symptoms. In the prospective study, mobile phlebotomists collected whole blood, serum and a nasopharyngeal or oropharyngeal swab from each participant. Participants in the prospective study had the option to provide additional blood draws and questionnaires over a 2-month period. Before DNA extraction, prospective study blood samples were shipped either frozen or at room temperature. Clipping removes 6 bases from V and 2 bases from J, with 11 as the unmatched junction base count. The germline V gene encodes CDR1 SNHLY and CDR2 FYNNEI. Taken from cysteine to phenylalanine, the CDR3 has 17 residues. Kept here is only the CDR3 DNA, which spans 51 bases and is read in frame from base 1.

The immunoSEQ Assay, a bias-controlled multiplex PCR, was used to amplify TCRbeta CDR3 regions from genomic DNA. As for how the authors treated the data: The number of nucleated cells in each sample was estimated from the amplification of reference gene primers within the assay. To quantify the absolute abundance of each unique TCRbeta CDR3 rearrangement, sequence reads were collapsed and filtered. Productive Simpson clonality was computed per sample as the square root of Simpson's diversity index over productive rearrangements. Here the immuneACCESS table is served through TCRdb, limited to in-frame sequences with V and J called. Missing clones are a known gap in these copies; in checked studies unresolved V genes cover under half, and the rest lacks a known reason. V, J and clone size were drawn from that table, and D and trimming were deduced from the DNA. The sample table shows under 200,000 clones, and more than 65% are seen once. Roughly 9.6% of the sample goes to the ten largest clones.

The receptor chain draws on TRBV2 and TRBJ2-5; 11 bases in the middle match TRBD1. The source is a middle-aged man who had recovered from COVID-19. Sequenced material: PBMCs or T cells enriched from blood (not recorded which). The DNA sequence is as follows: TGTGCCAGCAGATCACCTCGGGACAGGGGGGGACAAGAGACCCAGTACTTC. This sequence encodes CASRSPRDRGGQETQYF. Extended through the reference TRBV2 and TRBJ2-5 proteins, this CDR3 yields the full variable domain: EPEVTQTPSHQVTQMGQEVILRCVPISNHLYFYWYRQILGQKVEFLVSFYNNEISEKSEIFDDQFSVERPDGSNFTLKIRSTKLEDSAMYFCASRSPRDRGGQETQYFGPGTRLLVL.